This T cell receptor (beta chain) appears in the sequencing data of a study of T-cell memory formation after mild COVID-19. Study results and limitations: Nothing showed for sure that second-wave clones peaking on day 37 were SARS-CoV-2 specific.

This clonotype appeared a few times. As yet, its antigen is unknown. Libraries for TCRalpha and TCRbeta carried sample barcodes and unique molecular identifiers via 5'RACE. MiXCR, applied by TCRdb to the 5' RACE reads, yields one record per CDR3 protein. The repertoire includes roughly 370,000 distinct CDR3 sequences, 15% to 20% of them detected once, and about a fifth sits in the top ten. Germline V gene sequence: CDR1 SQVTM, CDR2 ANQGSEA. The CDR3 contains 11 residues. V gave up 6 bases and J gave up 7 bases, with 12 bases separating them. The TCR was taken from a man younger than 30 who had mild COVID-19 (a few samples of this study predate the infection). Cell type and time point are not known. The V and J genes are TRBV29-1 and TRBJ1-1; D not resolved. Sequenced: PBMCs or a T cell subset sorted from them (not recorded which). CDR3 in DNA: TGCAGCGTCCGACAAGGAATTGAAGCTTTCTTT. This codes for CSVRQGIEAFF. Together with reference TRBV29-1 and TRBJ1-1, the CDR3 gives the full variable domain: SAVISQKPSRDICQRGTSLTIQCQVDSQVTMMFWYRQQPGQSLTLIATANQGSEATYESGFVIDKFPISRPNLTFSTLTVSNMSPEDSSIYLCSVRQGIEAFFGQGTRLTVV.